Below, 2 T cell receptor beta chains from the same sample are listed, as sequenced in a study of vaccination and CD4 T cells after COVID-19. CD4+ T cells that had been cultured provided DNA sequenced with the Oncomine TCR Beta short-read assay. MiXCR was run by TCRdb on the PCR reads, yielding one entry per CDR3 protein. The sample lists over 6,500 distinct CDR3 sequences; around 50% were seen once. No antigen has been assigned to these receptors. The sample's treatment: roughly 10-day PBMC culture with coronavirus spike peptide pools or control peptides (ViraFEST assay). These CD4+ T cells came from an unexposed donor, sampled before the COVID-19 pandemic (2011-2018). Source material: CD4+ T cells from blood, cultured in vitro. These receptor sequences come from a human donor in good health.

The rearrangement links TRBV5-4 to TRBJ2-1, with 10 bases matching TRBD2. J lost 7 bases, V lost 4 bases, and 11 bases had no gene match. CDR1 and CDR2 from the germline V gene are SGHNT and YYREEE (reference sequence). The CDR3 runs 16 residues. DNA for the CDR3: TGTGCCAGCAGCAAAACCCAAGCGGGAGGGGGGAATGAGCAGTTCTTC. It yields the protein CASSKTQAGGGNEQFF.

In its sample, this clonotype ranks as medium-sized. The CDR3 bases are TGCAGTGCTAGGAGGACAGGGTCCCCTGAAGCTTTCTTT. This gives the protein CSARRTGSPEAFF. The gene calls are TRBV20-1 and TRBJ1-1; 8 bases are a match to TRBD1. Germline loops: CDR1 DFQATT, CDR2 SNEGSKA (reference sequence). Germline trimming cut 3 bases from V and 6 bases from J; bases unmatched to any gene: 6. This CDR3 region has 13 residues.